This T cell receptor beta chain was sequenced for a study of shared clonotypes between healthy human individuals. Here immunoSEQ multiplex PCR was the method, and the copy in TCRdb shows in-frame clones only, minus some. There are roughly 2,500,000 clones in the sample; 80% to 95% occur only once, and 0.35% to 0.45% lies in the top ten. All the donors were Caucasian adults who lived in Nashville, Tennessee. The CDR3 is 15 residues long. Deletions cut 11 bases from V and 7 bases from J, with 24 bases between. Germline-derived CDR1 and CDR2 are LNHDA and SQIVND (reference sequence). The source material was naive CD4+ T cells from PBMCs. Subset reported: CD45RA+ positively selected. The sequence came from a man younger than 30 in good health. Some clones in this sample may be carry-over from other donors' samples. The V call is TRBV19, the J call TRBJ1-5; D may be TRBD1 (5 bases). The CDR3 sequence is CASQGPLPGGQPQHF. The CDR3 coding sequence is TGTGCCTCTCAGGGCCCTCTGCCCGGTGGGCAGCCCCAGCATTTT.